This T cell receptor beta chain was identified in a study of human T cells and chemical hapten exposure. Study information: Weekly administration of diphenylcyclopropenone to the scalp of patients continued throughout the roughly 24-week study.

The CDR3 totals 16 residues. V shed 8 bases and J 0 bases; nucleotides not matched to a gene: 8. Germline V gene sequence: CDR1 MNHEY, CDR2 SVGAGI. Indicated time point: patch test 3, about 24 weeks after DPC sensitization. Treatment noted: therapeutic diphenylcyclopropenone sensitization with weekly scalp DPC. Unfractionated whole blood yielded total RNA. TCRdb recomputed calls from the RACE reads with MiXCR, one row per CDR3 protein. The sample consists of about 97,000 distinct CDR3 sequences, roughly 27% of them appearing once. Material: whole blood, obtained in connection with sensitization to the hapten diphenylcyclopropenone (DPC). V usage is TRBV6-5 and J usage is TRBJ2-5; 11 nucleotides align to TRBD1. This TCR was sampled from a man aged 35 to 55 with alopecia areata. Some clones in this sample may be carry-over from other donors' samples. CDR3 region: CASRGQGARDQETQYF. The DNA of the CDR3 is TGTGCCAGCCGCGGACAGGGGGCTAGAGACCAAGAGACCCAGTACTTC.